The 24 T cell receptor beta chains listed next were all sequenced from one sample in a study of blood T cell repertoires in COVID-19. Here immunoSEQ multiplex PCR was the method, and the copy in TCRdb shows in-frame clones only, minus some. The sample yields about 180,000 clones, around nine tenths seen once. The sequencing sample was made of peripheral blood. These receptors came from a woman in her seventies with COVID-19, enrolled during active disease.

The gene calls are TRBV7-9 and TRBJ1-6, with D possibly matching TRBD1 (6 bases). Between the trimmed V and J ends, which lost 0 bases and 8 bases, there was a span of 11 bases. CDR3 length equals 15 residues. Germline V gives CDR1 SEHNR, CDR2 FQNEAQ (reference sequence). The CDR3 bases are TGTGCCAGCAGCTTAGCGGGGGCCAGGGATTCACCCCTCCACTTT. Translated, it gives CASSLAGARDSPLHF.

The gene calls are TRBV24-1 and TRBJ2-2, with TRBD1 identical over 7 bases. The germline V gene encodes CDR1 KGHDR and CDR2 SFDVKD. This CDR3 is built from 14 residues. The V segment lost 4 bases and the J segment 6 bases; nucleotides outside the gene matches: 4. The CDR3 here is CATSDQTGSGELFF. The CDR3 region has the DNA TGTGCCACCAGTGACCAGACAGGGTCCGGGGAGCTGTTTTTT.

The chain links TRBV29-1 to TRBJ1-1; maybe TRBD1 (5 bases). The CDR3 is 12 residues long. The germline CDR1 and CDR2 sequences are SQVTM and ANQGSEA. Trimming pared 5 bases from V and 5 bases from J, leaving 12 bases between. In nucleotides, the CDR3 is TGCAGCGTTCAGACAGTGGGGACTGAAGCTTTCTTT. Its protein is CSVQTVGTEAFF.

V and J are TRBV7-9 and TRBJ2-1, with 10 bases that match TRBD2. Losses at the gene ends were 3 bases for V and 9 bases for J; bases not matched to a gene: 11. Germline CDR1 is SEHNR and CDR2 is FQNEAQ (reference sequence). The CDR3 has 16 amino acids. The CDR3 loop is CASSFLGAGGPVEQFF. CDR3 bases: TGTGCCAGCAGCTTCTTGGGAGCGGGAGGGCCGGTTGAGCAGTTCTTC.

V is TRBV28 and J is TRBJ2-7, with D maybe TRBD1 (5 bases). The CDR3 is 13 amino acids. The germline V and J ends were trimmed by 3 bases and 2 bases, with 8 bases remaining between them. CDR1 is MDHEN, CDR2 SYDVKM, per germline. CDR3 sequence reads: CASSLQQAYEQYF. For the CDR3, the DNA is TGTGCCAGCAGTTTGCAACAGGCCTACGAGCAGTACTTC.

This sequence joins TRBV20-1 and TRBJ2-1, with D perhaps TRBD2 (6 bases). Germline CDR1 DFQATT, CDR2 SNEGSKA (reference sequence). Trimming shortened V by 6 bases and J by 7 bases, and 10 bases separated the two germline ends. The CDR3 consists of 11 residues. CDR3 loop: CSARLGNEQFF. For the CDR3, the DNA is TGCAGTGCCCGACTAGGTAATGAGCAGTTCTTC.

V is TRBV30 and J is TRBJ1-4, with unresolved D. Trimming shortened V by 1 base and J by 10 bases, and 10 bases separated the two germline ends. Germline CDR1 GTSNPN, CDR2 SVGIG (reference sequence). The CDR3 runs 12 residues. The CDR3 here is CAWSALGGKLFF. As DNA, the CDR3 is TGTGCCTGGAGTGCGCTGGGAGGAAAACTGTTTTTT.

J is TRBJ2-2 and V is TRBV11-3; D might be TRBD2 (6 bases). This CDR3 region has 15 residues. CDR1 SGHNT and CDR2 YENEEA come from the germline V gene. V lost 3 bases and J 1 base, leaving 9 bases between the germline ends. The CDR3 reads CASSFGGGNTGELFF. The CDR3 region has the DNA TGTGCCAGCAGCTTCGGGGGAGGGAACACCGGGGAGCTGTTTTTT. The full variable domain, in which reference TRBV11-3 and TRBJ2-2 provide the parts outside the CDR3, is EAGVVQSPRYKIIEKKQPVAFWCNPISGHNTLYWYLQNLGQGPELLIRYENEEAVDDSQLPKDRFSAERLKGVDSTLKIQPAELGDSAVYLCASSFGGGNTGELFFGEGSRLTVL.

The J gene is TRBJ2-1, the V gene TRBV12-5; a possible D gene is TRBD1 (6 bases). Germline V gives CDR1 LGHNT, CDR2 FRNRAP. The CDR3 consists of 15 residues. With 8 bases removed from V and 4 bases from J, the gap between germline ends came to 18 bases. The CDR3 DNA reads as TGTGCTAGTAGGGGGACATCGGCAAATTACAATGAGCAGTTCTTC. It translates to CASRGTSANYNEQFF.

The rearrangement joins TRBV6-2 or TRBV6-3 to TRBJ2-7, with a tentative D call TRBD1 (7 bases). There are 17 residues in the CDR3. The V end lost 2 bases, the J end lost 4 bases, and 21 bases lay between the germline ends. Germline CDR1 reads MNHEY; CDR2 reads SVGEGT. In DNA form, the CDR3 reads TGTGCCAGCAGTTACCGACCAGGGGGAGGATACAATTACGAGCAGTACTTC. Protein sequence: CASSYRPGGGYNYEQYF.

The gene calls are TRBV11-2 and TRBJ2-7; no clear D. The V end lost 3 bases, the J end lost 0 bases, and 9 bases lay between the germline ends. Looked up from germline, CDR1 is SGHAT and CDR2 is FQNNGV. The CDR3 length is 14 residues. Written as DNA, the CDR3 is TGTGCCAGCAGCTTTAGCACGGTCTCCTACGAGCAGTACTTC. It yields the protein CASSFSTVSYEQYF. Full variable domain (remainder filled in from reference TRBV11-2 and TRBJ2-7): EAGVAQSPRYKIIEKRQSVAFWCNPISGHATLYWYQQILGQGPKLLIQFQNNGVVDDSQLPKDRFSAERLKGVDSTLKIQPAKLEDSAVYLCASSFSTVSYEQYFGPGTRLTVT.

The V gene is TRBV5-1, the J gene TRBJ2-3, with D perhaps TRBD2 (6 bases). Germline V CDR1 and CDR2: SGHRS, YFSETQ. This CDR3 is built from 15 residues. V lost 1 base and J 0 bases, leaving 9 bases between the germline ends. CDR3 protein: CASSLPSASTDTQYF. DNA for the CDR3: TGCGCCAGCAGCTTGCCTAGCGCTAGCACAGATACGCAGTATTTT.

The chain joins TRBV7-2 to TRBJ2-7; TRBD2 agrees at 12 bases. The CDR3 contains 16 residues. Germline CDR1 and CDR2: SGHTA and FQGNSA. The V and J ends lost 5 bases and 7 bases, in that order; junction bases with no gene match: 12. Here the CDR3 DNA reads TGTGCCAGCAGCCCCATACTAGCGGGAGGCAAACAGGAGCAGTACTTC. Amino acids: CASSPILAGGKQEQYF.

The CDR3 bases are TGCAGCGTTGAAGTGGGGGCAGCCATCGGGGAGACCCAGTACTTC. Translated: CSVEVGAAIGETQYF. The chain is built from TRBV29-1 and TRBJ2-5; D possibly corresponds to TRBD1 (6 bases). The CDR3 is made up of 15 amino acids. V was shortened by 1 base and J by 5 bases, with 17 bases between the two germline ends. The V gene's germline CDR1 is SQVTM and CDR2 ANQGSEA.

Written as DNA, the CDR3 is TGTGCCACCAGCAGAGATAGGGGAGGAGATACGCAGTATTTT. As protein: CATSRDRGGDTQYF. The chain joins TRBV15 to TRBJ2-3; a possible D gene is TRBD2 (6 bases). The germline V gene encodes CDR1 LNHNV and CDR2 YYDKDF (reference sequence). The ends were cut back, 0 bases at V and 5 bases at J, with 9 bases in the middle. This CDR3 comprises 14 residues.

The chain is built from TRBV6-5 and TRBJ2-7, with 8 bases aligning to TRBD1. The germline V gene has CDR1 MNHEY and CDR2 SVGAGI. This CDR3 spans 15 amino acids. The V and J ends lost 0 bases and 6 bases, in that order; junction bases with no gene match: 7. The CDR3 nucleotides read TGTGCCAGCAGTTACTCGGGACAGGTCCCCGGCGAGCAGTACTTC. This translates into CASSYSGQVPGEQYF.

The rearrangement links TRBV6-1 to TRBJ1-1; D remains ambiguous. V was shortened by 1 base and J by 7 bases, with 16 bases between the two germline ends. There are 15 residues in the CDR3. Germline CDR1 is MNHNS and CDR2 is SASEGT. This CDR3 is CASSEEGKPRGEAFF. DNA for the CDR3: TGTGCCAGCAGTGAAGAAGGGAAACCTCGGGGTGAAGCTTTCTTT.

This chain links TRBV5-1 with TRBJ2-5; 9 bases fit TRBD2. V lost 5 bases to trimming and J lost 4 bases; unmatched junction nucleotides: 3. Germline CDR1 is SGHRS and CDR2 is YFSETQ. The CDR3 runs 13 residues. The CDR3 DNA sequence: TGCGCCAGCAGACCAGCGGGAGGAGAGACCCAGTACTTC. Its protein is CASRPAGGETQYF.

The chain couples TRBV5-1 to TRBJ2-7; 8 bases are shared with TRBD2. This CDR3 is 15 amino acids long. The V segment lost 0 bases and the J segment 4 bases; nucleotides outside the gene matches: 6. Looked up from germline, CDR1 is SGHRS and CDR2 is YFSETQ. CDR3 DNA sequence: TGCGCCAGCAGCTTGGGTTCGGCTAGCGGGTACGAGCAGTACTTC. This translates into CASSLGSASGYEQYF.

The chain employs TRBV10-3 and TRBJ1-1, with D maybe TRBD1 (5 bases). The CDR3 loop spans 14 amino acids. Trimming removed 3 bases at V and 0 bases at J, with 8 bases between. The germline CDR1 and CDR2 sequences are ENHRY and SYGVKD. The CDR3 loop is CAISDPRVNTEAFF. CDR3 in DNA: TGTGCCATCAGTGACCCCAGGGTGAACACTGAAGCTTTCTTT.

This clone was counted a single time. The same CDR3 also results from other DNA sequences found in this sample. The chain has TRBV28 and TRBJ2-7; D unclear. Germline CDR1 reads MDHEN; CDR2 reads SYDVKM. V gave up 4 bases and J gave up 0 bases, with 4 bases separating them. This CDR3 is 12 amino acids long. The CDR3 DNA reads TGTGCCAGCAGTTCTTCCTCCTACGAGCAGTACTTC. This codes for CASSSSSYEQYF.

This chain links TRBV7-8 with TRBJ2-7, with D possibly TRBD2 on 5 matching bases. In germline, CDR1 is SGHVS, CDR2 FQNEAQ. The V end lost 5 bases, the J end lost 3 bases, and 11 bases lay between the germline ends. CDR3 length: 13 residues. The CDR3 DNA sequence: TGTGCCAGCAGCCTAGGACGGGACTACGAGCAGTACTTC. Translation gives CASSLGRDYEQYF.

The chain carries TRBV18 and TRBJ1-5; TRBD1 matches 7 bases. The germline CDR1 and CDR2 sequences are KGHSH and LQKENI. The CDR3 extends over 15 amino acids. The V and J ends lost 4 bases and 0 bases, in that order; junction bases with no gene match: 3. CDR3 sequence reads: CASSRGQSSNQPQHF. The CDR3 DNA sequence: TGTGCCAGCTCACGGGGACAGTCTAGCAATCAGCCCCAGCATTTT.

This clone was observed a single time. The gene calls are TRBV5-6 and TRBJ2-7, with TRBD2 matching over 11 bases. The CDR3 consists of 15 residues. J lost 3 bases, V lost 4 bases, and 6 bases had no gene match. Germline CDR1 is SGHDT and CDR2 is YYEEEE. CDR3 amino acids: CASSGGLADYYEQYF. The CDR3 nucleotides are TGTGCCAGCAGCGGGGGACTAGCGGATTACTACGAGCAGTACTTC.